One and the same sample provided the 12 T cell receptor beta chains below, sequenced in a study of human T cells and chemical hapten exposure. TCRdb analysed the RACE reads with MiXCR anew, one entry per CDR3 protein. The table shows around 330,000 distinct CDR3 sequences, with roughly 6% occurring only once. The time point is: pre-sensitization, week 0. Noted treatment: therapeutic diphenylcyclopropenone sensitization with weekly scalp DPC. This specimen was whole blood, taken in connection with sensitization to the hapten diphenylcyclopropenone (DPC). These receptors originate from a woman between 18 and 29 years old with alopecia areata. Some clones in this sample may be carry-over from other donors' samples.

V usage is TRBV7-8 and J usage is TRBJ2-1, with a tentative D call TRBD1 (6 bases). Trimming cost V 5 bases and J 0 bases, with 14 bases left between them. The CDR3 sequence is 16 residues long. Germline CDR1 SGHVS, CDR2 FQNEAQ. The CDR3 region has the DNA TGTGCCAGCAGCCCTCACAGGGTCGGCTCCTACAATGAGCAGTTCTTC. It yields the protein CASSPHRVGSYNEQFF.

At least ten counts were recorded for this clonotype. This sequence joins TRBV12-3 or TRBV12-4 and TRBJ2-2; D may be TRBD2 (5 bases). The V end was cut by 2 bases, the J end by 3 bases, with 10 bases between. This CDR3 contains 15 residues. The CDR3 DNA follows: TGTGCCAGCAGTTTAAGGGCGGGTTACACCGGGGAGCTGTTTTTT. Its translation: CASSLRAGYTGELFF.

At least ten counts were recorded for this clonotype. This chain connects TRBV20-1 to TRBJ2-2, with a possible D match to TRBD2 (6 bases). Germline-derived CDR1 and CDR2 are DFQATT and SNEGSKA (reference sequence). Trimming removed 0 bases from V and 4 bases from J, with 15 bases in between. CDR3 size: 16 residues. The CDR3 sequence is CSARDYRGRSTGELFF. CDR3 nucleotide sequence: TGCAGTGCTAGAGATTATCGGGGGAGGAGCACCGGGGAGCTGTTTTTT.

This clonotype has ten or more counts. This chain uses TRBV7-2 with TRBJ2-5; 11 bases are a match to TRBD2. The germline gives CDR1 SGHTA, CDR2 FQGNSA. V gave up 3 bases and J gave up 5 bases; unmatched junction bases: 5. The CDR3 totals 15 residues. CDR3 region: CASSLVSGGVETQYF. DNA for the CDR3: TGTGCCAGCAGCTTGGTTAGCGGGGGGGTGGAGACCCAGTACTTC.

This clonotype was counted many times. The CDR3 bases are TGTGCCAGCAGCCCCCTTCCCCGGGCAGATACGCAGTATTTT. Protein sequence: CASSPLPRADTQYF. The chain employs TRBV7-2 and TRBJ2-3; D remains unclear. Germline V gene lookup returns CDR1 SGHTA and CDR2 FQGNSA. The CDR3 length is 14 residues. Between the trimmed V and J ends, which lost 5 bases and 4 bases, there was a span of 13 bases.

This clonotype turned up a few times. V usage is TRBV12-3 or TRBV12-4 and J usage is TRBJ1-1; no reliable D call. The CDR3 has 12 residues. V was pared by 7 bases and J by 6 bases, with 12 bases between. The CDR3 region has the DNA TGTGCCAGCACCGTGCAGGAACCTGAAGCTTTCTTT. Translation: CASTVQEPEAFF.

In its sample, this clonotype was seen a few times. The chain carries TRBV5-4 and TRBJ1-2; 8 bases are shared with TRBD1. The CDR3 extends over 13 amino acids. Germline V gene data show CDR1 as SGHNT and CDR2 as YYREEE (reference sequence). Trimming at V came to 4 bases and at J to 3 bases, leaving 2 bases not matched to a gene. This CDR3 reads CASSTGGHYGYTF. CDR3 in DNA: TGTGCCAGCAGCACAGGGGGGCACTATGGCTACACCTTC. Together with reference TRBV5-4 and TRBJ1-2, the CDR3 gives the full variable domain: ETGVTQSPTHLIKTRGQQVTLRCSSQSGHNTVSWYQQALGQGPQFIFQYYREEENGRGNFPPRFSGLQFPNYSSELNVNALELDDSALYLCASSTGGHYGYTFGSGTRLTVV.

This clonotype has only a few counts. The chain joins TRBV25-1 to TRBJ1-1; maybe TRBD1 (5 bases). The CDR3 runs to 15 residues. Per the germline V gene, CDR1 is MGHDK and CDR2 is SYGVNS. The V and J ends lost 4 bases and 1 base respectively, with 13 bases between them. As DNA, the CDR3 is TGTGCCAGCAGTGGCCGTTGGGGGGAGAACACTGAAGCTTTCTTT. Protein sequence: CASSGRWGENTEAFF. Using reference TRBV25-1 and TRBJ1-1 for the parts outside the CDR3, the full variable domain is EADIYQTPRYLVIGTGKKITLECSQTMGHDKMYWYQQDPGMELHLIHYSYGVNSTEKGDLSSESTVSRIRTEHFPLTLESARPSHTSQYLCASSGRWGENTEAFFGQGTRLTVV.

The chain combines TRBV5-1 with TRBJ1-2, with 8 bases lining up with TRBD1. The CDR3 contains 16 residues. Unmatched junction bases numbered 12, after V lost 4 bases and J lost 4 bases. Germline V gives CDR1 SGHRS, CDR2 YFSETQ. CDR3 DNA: TGCGCCAGCAGCCCTGACAGGGGAGCAAACCTCTATGGCTACACCTTC. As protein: CASSPDRGANLYGYTF. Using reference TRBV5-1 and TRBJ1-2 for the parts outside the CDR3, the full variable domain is KAGVTQTPRYLIKTRGQQVTLSCSPISGHRSVSWYQQTPGQGLQFLFEYFSETQRNKGNFPGRFSGRQFSNSRSEMNVSTLELGDSALYLCASSPDRGANLYGYTFGSGTRLTVV.

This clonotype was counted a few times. The DNA for the CDR3 is TGCAGTGCTAGCCGGGACACCGTGACCCAGTACTTC. Residues: CSASRDTVTQYF. The rearrangement joins TRBV20-1 to TRBJ2-5; a weak D match, TRBD1 (6 bases). Deletions cut 3 bases from V and 7 bases from J, with 12 bases between. The CDR3 covers 12 residues. CDR1 and CDR2 (germline): DFQATT, SNEGSKA (reference sequence).

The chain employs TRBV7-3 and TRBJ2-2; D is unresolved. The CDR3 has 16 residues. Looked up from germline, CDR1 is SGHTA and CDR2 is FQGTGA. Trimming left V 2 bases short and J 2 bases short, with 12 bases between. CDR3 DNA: TGTGCCAGCAGCTTAGGAGATCGGCCAAACACCGGGGAGCTGTTTTTT. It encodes CASSLGDRPNTGELFF.

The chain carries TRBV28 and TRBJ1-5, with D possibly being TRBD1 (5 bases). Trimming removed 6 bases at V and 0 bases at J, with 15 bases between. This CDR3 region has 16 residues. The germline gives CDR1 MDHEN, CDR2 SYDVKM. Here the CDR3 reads CASSPPQVNSNQPQHF. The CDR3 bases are TGTGCCAGCAGCCCCCCACAGGTTAATAGCAATCAGCCCCAGCATTTT.